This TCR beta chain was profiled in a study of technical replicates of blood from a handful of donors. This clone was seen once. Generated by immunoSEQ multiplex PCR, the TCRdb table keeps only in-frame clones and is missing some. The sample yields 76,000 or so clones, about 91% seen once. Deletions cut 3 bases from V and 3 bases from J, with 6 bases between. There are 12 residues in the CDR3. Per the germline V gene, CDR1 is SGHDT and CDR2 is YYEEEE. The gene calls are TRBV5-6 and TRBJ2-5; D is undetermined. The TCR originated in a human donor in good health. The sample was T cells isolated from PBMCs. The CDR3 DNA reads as TGTGCCAGCAGCTCTACCGAAGAGACCCAGTACTTC. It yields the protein CASSSTEETQYF.